This TCR beta chain derives from a study of graft-versus-host responses after intestinal transplantation. About the study: Every recipient had anti-thymocyte globulin induction and about three years of tacrolimus plus steroids.

The authors plated around 200,000 CFSE-labeled responder cells with around 200,000 irradiated, violet-dye-labeled stimulator cells. Post-reaction sorting isolated proliferating CFSE-low CD3+CD4+ and CD3+CD8+ responders. The CDR3 totals 16 residues. In germline, CDR1 is SEHNR, CDR2 FQNEAQ (reference sequence). After removal of 2 bases from V and 4 bases from J, the junction contained 6 bases not matched to a gene. Study-wide findings and caveats: Some patients had graft-donor T cell macrochimerism, and their allografts showed high graft-versus-host to host-versus-graft clonal ratios.

The table came from immunoSEQ multiplex PCR; TCRdb's copy has only in-frame clones and leaves some out. The sample holds more than 10,000 clones; about a third are singletons and the top ten take about 2%. The receptor was derived from a human patient who was an organ donor for intestinal transplantation. The chain uses TRBV7-9 and TRBJ2-3; 10 bases agree with TRBD2. Sequences were derived from alloreactive CD4+ T cells from a mixed lymphocyte reaction culture, sampled before transplantation. This sample's subset: CFSE-low proliferating T cells sorted from roughly six-day pre-transplant mixed lymphocyte reaction (GvH or HvG direction). CDR3 nucleotides: TGTGCCAGCAGCTTAACAATAGCGGGGGGAGCAGATACGCAGTATTTT. Amino acid sequence: CASSLTIAGGADTQYF.